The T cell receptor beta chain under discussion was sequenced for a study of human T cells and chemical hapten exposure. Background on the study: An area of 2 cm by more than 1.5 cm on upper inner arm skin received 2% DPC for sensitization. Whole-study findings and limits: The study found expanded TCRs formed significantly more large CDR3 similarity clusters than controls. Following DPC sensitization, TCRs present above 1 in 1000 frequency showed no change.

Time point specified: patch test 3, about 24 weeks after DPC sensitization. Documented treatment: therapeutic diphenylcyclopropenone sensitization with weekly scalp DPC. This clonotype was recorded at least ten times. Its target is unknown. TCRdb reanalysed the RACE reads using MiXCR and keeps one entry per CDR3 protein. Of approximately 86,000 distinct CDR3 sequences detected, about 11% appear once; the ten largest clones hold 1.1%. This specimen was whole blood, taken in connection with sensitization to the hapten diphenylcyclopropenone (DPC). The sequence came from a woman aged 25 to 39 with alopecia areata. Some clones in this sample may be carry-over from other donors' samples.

The CDR3 sequence: CASSWVAGVTGELFF. The CDR3 bases are TGTGCCAGCAGTTGGGTAGCGGGAGTCACCGGGGAGCTGTTTTTT. This chain connects TRBV6-2 or TRBV6-3 to TRBJ2-2; 9 bases map to TRBD2. Germline V CDR1 and CDR2: MNHEY, SVGEGT. With 4 bases clipped from V and 4 bases from J, the junction kept 4 bases outside the gene matches. The CDR3 runs 15 residues.